The clone carrying this T cell receptor (beta chain) has a count of ten or more. The antigen is not known. The library was built for alpha chains, so this beta chain is an off-target read and its size means little. The CDR3 contains 15 residues. V was clipped by 3 bases and J by 0 bases; unmatched bases: 3. Germline V gene data show CDR1 as SEHNR and CDR2 as FQNEAQ (reference sequence). This entry belongs to a study of spatial heterogeneity in lung cancer. The overall study: Each unique TCR and UMI combination was seen more than ten times on average in raw reads.

Time point specified: sample taken at primary tumor resection. Unsorted samples of tumor, nontumor lung or frozen PBMC had their whole RNA sequenced. Untreated early-stage non-small cell lung cancer patients, 55 to 85 in total, were the donors. TCR cDNA molecules each carried a unique molecular identifier. TCRdb processed the 5' RACE reads anew with MiXCR; each CDR3 protein has one entry. The sample carries about 7,000 distinct CDR3 sequences, under 9% recorded once. Findings of the study overall: More often at tumor resection than at routine follow-up, ubiquitous expanded tumor TCRs were detected in the blood.

This chain connects TRBV7-9 to TRBJ2-3; the match to TRBD2 covers 7 bases. This specimen was PBMCs, taken at surgery. The origin of this receptor is a male donor with early-stage non-small cell lung cancer. The CDR3 region has the DNA TGTGCCAGCAGCTTGTATAGCGGGAGCACAGATACGCAGTATTTT. It translates to CASSLYSGSTDTQYF.